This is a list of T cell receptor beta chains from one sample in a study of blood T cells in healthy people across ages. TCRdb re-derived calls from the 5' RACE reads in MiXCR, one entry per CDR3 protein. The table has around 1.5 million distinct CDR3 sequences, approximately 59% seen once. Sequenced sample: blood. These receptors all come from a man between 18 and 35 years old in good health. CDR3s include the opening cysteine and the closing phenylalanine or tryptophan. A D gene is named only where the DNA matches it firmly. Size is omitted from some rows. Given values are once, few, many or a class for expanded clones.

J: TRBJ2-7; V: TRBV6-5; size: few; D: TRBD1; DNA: TGTGCCAGCAGTTACTCCCCGGGACAGACCTACGAGCAGTACTTC; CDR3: CASSYSPGQTYEQYF
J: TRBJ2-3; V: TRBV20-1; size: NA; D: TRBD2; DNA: TGCAGTGCTAGAGCCCCGGCGGGAGGTGGAGATACGCAGTATTTT; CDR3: CSARAPAGGGDTQYF
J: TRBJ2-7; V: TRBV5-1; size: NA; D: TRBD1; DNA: TGCGCCAGCAGCTTAGCCAGGACAGGCAGTAGGTTCAACGAGCAGTACTTC; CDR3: CASSLARTGSRFNEQYF
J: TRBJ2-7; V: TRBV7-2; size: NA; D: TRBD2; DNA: TGTGCCAGCAGCATCATAGCGGGAGGTTACAACGAGCAGTACTTC; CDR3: CASSIIAGGYNEQYF
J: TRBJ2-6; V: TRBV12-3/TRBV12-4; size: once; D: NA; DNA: TGTGCCAGCAGCCCTAGGCCATCTGGGGCCAACGTCCTGACTTTC; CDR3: CASSPRPSGANVLTF
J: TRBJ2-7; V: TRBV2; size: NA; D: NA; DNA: TGTGGGTGCTCCTATCCGGTTTACGAGCAGTACTTC; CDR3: CGCSYPVYEQYF
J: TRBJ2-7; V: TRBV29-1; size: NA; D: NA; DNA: TGCAGCGTTGAAGGGGGGGTGAGACCACGTTACGAGCAGTACTTC; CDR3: CSVEGGVRPRYEQYF
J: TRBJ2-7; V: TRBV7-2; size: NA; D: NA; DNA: TGTGCCAGCAGCCCGCGGTATTCTCGGGACACCCACTACGAGCAGTACTTC; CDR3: CASSPRYSRDTHYEQYF
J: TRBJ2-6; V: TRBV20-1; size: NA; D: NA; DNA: TGCAGTGCTAGAGCGTTTGGGGCCAACGTCCTGACTTTC; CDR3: CSARAFGANVLTF
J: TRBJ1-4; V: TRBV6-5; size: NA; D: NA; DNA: TGTGCCAGCAGTTACTCGAGGGAAGGAAAAAAACTGTTTTTT; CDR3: CASSYSREGKKLFF
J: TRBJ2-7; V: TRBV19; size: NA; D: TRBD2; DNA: TGTGCCCTTAGCGGGGGGGCCTACGAGCAGTACTTC; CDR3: CALSGGAYEQYF
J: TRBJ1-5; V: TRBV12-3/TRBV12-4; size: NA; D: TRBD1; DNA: TGTGCCAGCAGAACCGGAGGGGGCGTTCAGCCCCAGCATTTT; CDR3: CASRTGGGVQPQHF
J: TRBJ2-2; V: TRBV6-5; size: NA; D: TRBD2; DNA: TGTGCCAGCAGTTACTCTCTAGCGGGAGGGAACACCGGGGAGCTGTTTTTT; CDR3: CASSYSLAGGNTGELFF
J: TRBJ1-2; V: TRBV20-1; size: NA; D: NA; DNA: TGCAGTGCGAGCGGGCGTCAGCACTATGGCTACACCTTC; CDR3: CSASGRQHYGYTF
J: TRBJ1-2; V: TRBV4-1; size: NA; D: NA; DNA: TGCGCCAGCAGCCAAGTACAGGGTGGTGCGGAAGGCTACACCTTC; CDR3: CASSQVQGGAEGYTF
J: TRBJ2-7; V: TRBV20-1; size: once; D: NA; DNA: TGCAGTGCTAGGGACCCTCGCTCCTACGAGCAGTACTTC; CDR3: CSARDPRSYEQYF
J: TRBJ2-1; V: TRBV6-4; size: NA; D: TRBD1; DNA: TGTGCCAGCAGTTACTCACAGGGGGCGGGAGAGACCCAGTTCTTC; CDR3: CASSYSQGAGETQFF
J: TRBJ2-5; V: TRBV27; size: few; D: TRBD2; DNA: TGTGCCAGCAGTTTAAGAAGCGGGGGAGGAGAGACCCAGTACTTC; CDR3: CASSLRSGGGETQYF